These 6 T cell receptor beta chains originate from one sample sequenced in a study of control samples from healthy donors and cancer patients. Clones were read by immunoSEQ multiplex PCR, and TCRdb kept only the in-frame ones, dropping some. The sample consists of 90,000 to 130,000 clones, 70% to 85% of them appearing once. Sequenced: blood. The origin of the receptors is a man between 18 and 35 years old in good health.

V is TRBV19 and J is TRBJ2-4; D is perhaps TRBD2 (6 bases). Trimming took off 5 bases at V and 3 bases at J, with 11 bases between the two ends. This CDR3 is built from 14 residues. Germline V gives CDR1 LNHDA, CDR2 SQIVND (reference sequence). The CDR3 DNA is TGTGCCAGTAGTTTTCGGGAGAGCAAAAACATTCAGTACTTC. As protein: CASSFRESKNIQYF.

The genes are TRBV23-1 and TRBJ1-1; possibly TRBD1 for D (5 bases). TRBV23-1 is placed among ORFs of uncertain function. The CDR3 loop spans 14 amino acids. V dropped 2 bases and J dropped 7 bases, with 14 bases sitting between them. DNA of the CDR3: TGCGCCAGCAGTCAACTCGACAGCCCCTATGAAGCTTTCTTT. This encodes CASSQLDSPYEAFF.

The rearrangement joins TRBV19 to TRBJ1-5; TRBD1 agrees at 8 bases. The germline gives CDR1 LNHDA, CDR2 SQIVND (reference sequence). V lost 10 bases and J lost 6; bases outside the gene matches: 8. The CDR3 consists of 13 residues. The CDR3 DNA follows: TGTGCCATTTCGGACAGGGTGGGTCAGCCCCAGCATTTT. It encodes CAISDRVGQPQHF.

The V gene is TRBV4-2, the J gene TRBJ1-2; 7 bases are a match to TRBD1. Germline lookup yields CDR1 LGHNA and CDR2 YNFKEQ. The CDR3 loop spans 15 amino acids. Germline trimming cut 1 base from V and 1 base from J; bases unmatched to any gene: 3. CDR3 in amino acids: CASSQVRGGNYGYTF. CDR3 bases: TGTGCCAGCAGCCAAGTCAGGGGGGGTAACTATGGCTACACCTTC.

The V and J genes are TRBV18 and TRBJ1-1; TRBD1 might be the D (6 bases). The V end was cut by 6 bases, the J end by 4 bases, with 21 bases between. The CDR3 loop spans 16 amino acids. From germline, CDR1 is KGHSH and CDR2 LQKENI. CDR3 nucleotides: TGTGCCAGCTCTTACGGTCAGGGGTCAAGAGGCACTGAAGCTTTCTTT. Encoded protein: CASSYGQGSRGTEAFF.

In this sample, this clone turned up once. The chain is built from TRBV10-3 and TRBJ2-7, with TRBD1 matching 8 bases. Germline V CDR1 and CDR2: ENHRY, SYGVKD. The CDR3 runs to 14 residues. With V trimmed by 6 bases and J by 6 bases, 10 bases remained unmatched. Written as DNA, the CDR3 is TGTGCCATCAGACCTGACAGGGGTAGAAGCGAGCAGTACTTC. The encoded protein is CAIRPDRGRSEQYF.